This TCR beta chain was identified in a study of CD8 T cells in Susac syndrome. Trimming shortened V by 0 bases and J by 0 bases, and 8 bases separated the two germline ends. Germline CDR1 DFQATT, CDR2 SNEGSKA (reference sequence). This CDR3 has 14 amino acids. cDNA came from approximately 0.5 to 1 ug RNA primed by random hexamers. Using its own MiXCR run on the immunoSEQ multiplex PCR reads, TCRdb lists one record per CDR3 protein. The data hold around 200,000 distinct CDR3 sequences, with roughly 94% observed a single time. This rearrangement joins TRBV20-1 to TRBJ1-1; D gene uncertain. The TCR was taken from a human donor with multiple sclerosis. Sequencing was done on a sample of CD4+ T cells from PBMCs. For the CDR3, the DNA is TGCAGTGCTAGAGATGGCAGGATGAACACTGAAGCTTTCTTT. Protein product: CSARDGRMNTEAFF.